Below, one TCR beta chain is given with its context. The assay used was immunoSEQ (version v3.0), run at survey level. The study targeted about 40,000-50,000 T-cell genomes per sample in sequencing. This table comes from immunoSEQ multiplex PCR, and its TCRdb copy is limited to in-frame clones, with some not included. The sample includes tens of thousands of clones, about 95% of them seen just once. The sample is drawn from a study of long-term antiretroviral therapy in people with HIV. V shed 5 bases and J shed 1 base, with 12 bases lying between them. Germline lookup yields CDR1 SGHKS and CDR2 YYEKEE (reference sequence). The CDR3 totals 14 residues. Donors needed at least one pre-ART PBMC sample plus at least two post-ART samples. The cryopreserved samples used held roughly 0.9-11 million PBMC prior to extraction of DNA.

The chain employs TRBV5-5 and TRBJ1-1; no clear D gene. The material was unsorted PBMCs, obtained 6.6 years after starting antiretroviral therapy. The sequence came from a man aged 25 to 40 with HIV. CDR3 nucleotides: TGTGCCAGCAGTTCACCTGGGGAGAACACTGAAGCTTTCTTT. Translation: CASSSPGENTEAFF.